This T cell receptor (beta chain) was identified in a study of blood T cell repertoires in COVID-19. Study in general: The United States, Italy and Spain provided the acute and convalescent COVID-19 samples. From T cells, B-cell-depleted T cells, or PBMCs came the material, which was cDNA or gDNA.

In terms of age and location, participants ranged from roughly 18 to 95 years and lived in approximately 26 US areas. Per the original data handling: Amplification with reference gene primers provided the estimates of nucleated cell counts. Profiling relied on immunoSEQ multiplex PCR, and the TCRdb table lists in-frame clones only, not all of them. That table is the source of V, J and clone size, and D and trimming were worked out from the DNA. The sample yields about 270,000 clones, under 90% seen once. The CDR3 is 16 residues long. V was pared by 4 bases and J by 0 bases, with 7 bases of the junction left unmatched. Germline V gene sequence: CDR1 SGHNT, CDR2 YYREEE (reference sequence).

Sequencing was performed on PBMCs or T cells enriched from blood (not recorded which). The J gene is TRBJ2-1, the V gene TRBV5-4, with 7 bases fitting TRBD2. The TCR originated in a woman aged 55 to 70 who had recovered from COVID-19. The DNA for the CDR3 is TGTGCCAGCAGCACGAACCGGGACTACTCCTACAATGAGCAGTTCTTC. It yields the protein CASSTNRDYSYNEQFF.